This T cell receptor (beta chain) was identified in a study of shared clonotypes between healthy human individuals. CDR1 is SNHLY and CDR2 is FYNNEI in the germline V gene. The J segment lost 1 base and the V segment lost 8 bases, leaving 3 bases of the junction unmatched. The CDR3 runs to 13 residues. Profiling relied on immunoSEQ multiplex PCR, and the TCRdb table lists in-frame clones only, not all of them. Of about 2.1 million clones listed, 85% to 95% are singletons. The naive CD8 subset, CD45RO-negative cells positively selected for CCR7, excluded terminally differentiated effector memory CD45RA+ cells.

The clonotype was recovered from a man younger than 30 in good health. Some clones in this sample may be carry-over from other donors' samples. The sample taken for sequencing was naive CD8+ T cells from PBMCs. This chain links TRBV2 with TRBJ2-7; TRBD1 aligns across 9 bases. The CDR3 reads CASWDRESYEQYF. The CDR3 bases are TGTGCCAGCTGGGACAGGGAGTCCTACGAGCAGTACTTC.